This T cell receptor (beta chain) is drawn from a study of tumor and adjacent non-tumor tissue in lung cancer. About the study: Patients comprised about eleven adenocarcinoma, a couple of squamous cell carcinoma and 1 small cell lung cancer. Aged about 31 to 80 years, patients included fewer than 11 men and 4 to 6 women with stage I to III disease.

RNA was extracted from bulk tissue without any cell sorting. The V gene's germline CDR1 is ENHRY and CDR2 SYGVKD. The CDR3 extends over 15 amino acids. Note on this clonotype: Its antigen remains unidentified. An end of the junction differs from the germline gene, which may be a read error.

Study-wide findings and caveats: Top 100 clones took a larger repertoire share in normal lung. Compared with tumor, normal lung showed significantly lower TCR diversity.

A modified ARM-PCR protocol with three rounds of nested PCR amplified TCRbeta. One entry per CDR3 protein, called by TCRdb with MiXCR from the multiplex PCR reads. The sample comprises fewer than 130,000 distinct CDR3 sequences, about 87% of which are singletons, and 22% rests with the top ten. The sample taken for sequencing was lung tumor tissue. This TCR was sampled from an older man with non-small cell lung cancer. The V and J genes are TRBV10-3 and TRBJ2-5; the match to TRBD1 covers 10 bases. This chain's CDR3 is CATSSTGGAEETQYF. Written as DNA, the CDR3 is TGTGCCACCAGTTCGACAGGGGGCGCGGAAGAGACCCAGTATTTC.